This T cell receptor beta chain was identified during a study of cytotoxic CD8 clonotypes in ibrutinib-treated CLL. Turning to the study itself: Overall, 25 or so responses were partial and 2 complete; following median approximately 73 months, approximately 15 patients stayed remitted and approximately 12 progressed. General study results and limits: Clonality climbed at ibrutinib response, then dropped toward baseline at progression. Treatment saw public clonotypes, which were uncommon, either contract or stay stable. Against age-matched healthy donors, baseline clonality ran higher and tracked circulating CD8+ T-cell counts.

This table comes from immunoSEQ multiplex PCR, and its TCRdb copy is limited to in-frame clones, with some not included. This sample has more than 60,000 clones, with less than 85% found just once. In its sample, this clone was seen once. Antigen unknown. This CDR3 comprises 14 residues. Trimming pared 6 bases from V and 2 bases from J, leaving 14 bases between. Germline CDR1 and CDR2: MGHDK and SYGVNS. This TCR was sampled from a human donor with chronic lymphocytic leukemia. The gene calls are TRBV25-1 and TRBJ2-7; possibly TRBD1 for D (5 bases). Sample: PBMCs, taken after 24 months of ibrutinib treatment. The CDR3 DNA follows: TGTGCCAGCAGCCCGACAGATTATACCTACGAGCAGTACTTC. Its translation is CASSPTDYTYEQYF.